The sequence of this TCR beta chain was determined in a study of sequential checkpoint blockade in melanoma. About the research overall: Patients were randomized 1:1 to nivolumab-then-ipilimumab or ipilimumab-then-nivolumab first-line. 75 to 95 pretreatment tumor DNA samples were TCRβ immunosequenced. After nivolumab or ipilimumab alone, about 22 patients had week-13 rebiopsies.

Treatment indicated: randomized to nivolumab then ipilimumab (arm A) or the reverse (arm B). Germline V gives CDR1 MGHDK, CDR2 SYGVNS. The CDR3 runs to 15 residues. The ends were cut back, 3 bases at V and 0 bases at J, with 10 bases in the middle. The table came from immunoSEQ multiplex PCR; TCRdb's copy has only in-frame clones and leaves some out. The top ten hold more than 13% of the sample, which has some 8,800 clones, about 23% seen once. V gene TRBV25-1 combines with J gene TRBJ2-3, with TRBD2 as a possible D gene (5 bases). Specimen: tumor tissue (inferred from file names), collected from a patient given nivolumab and ipilimumab in sequence. The clonotype originates from a human donor with melanoma. The CDR3 reads CASSEDLDSTDTQYF. DNA for the CDR3: TGTGCCAGCAGTGAGGACTTGGACAGCACAGATACGCAGTATTTT.